This paragraph covers one T cell receptor beta chain sequence. The sample is drawn from a study of blood T cell repertoires in COVID-19. Looking at the study overall: Collection of acute and convalescent COVID-19 samples took place in the United States, Italy and Spain. In each case, the material was cDNA or gDNA derived from T cells, B-cell-depleted T cells, or PBMCs.

Repertoires were generated with immunoSEQ multiplex PCR, while TCRdb's copy carries only in-frame clones and drops some. The repertoire holds 100,000 to 150,000 clones, about 84% seen once, with roughly 4.9% in the top ten. The CDR3 covers 15 residues. The germline V gene encodes CDR1 MGHRA and CDR2 YSYEKL. V gave up 4 bases and J gave up 0 bases, with 12 bases separating them. V and J are TRBV4-1 and TRBJ2-5; tentatively, D is TRBD2 (5 bases). The clonotype was recovered from a human donor in a cohort sampled during active COVID-19. The specimen was peripheral blood. The CDR3: CASSRDVGDQETQYF. CDR3 DNA sequence: TGCGCCAGCAGCCGAGATGTCGGGGACCAAGAGACCCAGTACTTC.